These 7 T cell receptor beta chains were all obtained from the same sample, sequenced in a study of blood T cell repertoires in COVID-19. The protocol was immunoSEQ multiplex PCR, while the TCRdb copy is restricted to in-frame clones and leaves out a portion. Among about 80,000 clones listed, roughly 84% were seen once. Material for sequencing was peripheral blood. These receptors were taken from a man aged 45-60 years with acute or convalescent COVID-19.

The chain uses TRBV5-5 and TRBJ1-2; a weak D match, TRBD1 (5 bases). Germline CDR1 and CDR2: SGHKS and YYEKEE (reference sequence). This CDR3 is built from 13 residues. Trimming left V 2 bases short and J 7 bases short, with 12 bases between. For the CDR3, the DNA is TGTGCCAGCAGCTTACCGGGGGGGATTGGCTACACCTTC. Protein sequence: CASSLPGGIGYTF. Complete variable domain (other parts from reference TRBV5-5 and TRBJ1-2): DAGVTQSPTHLIKTRGQQVTLRCSPISGHKSVSWYQQVLGQGPQFIFQYYEKEERGRGNFPDRFSARQFPNYSSELNVNALLLGDSALYLCASSLPGGIGYTFGSGTRLTVV.

This chain joins TRBV6-6 and TRBJ2-1, with unresolved D. The CDR3 covers 11 residues. Germline V gene sequence: CDR1 MNHNY, CDR2 SVGAGI (reference sequence). Deletions cut 6 bases from V and 9 bases from J, with 9 bases between. The CDR3 sequence is CASSRVGEQFF. DNA for the CDR3: TGTGCCAGCAGCCGAGTCGGTGAGCAGTTCTTC.

This rearrangement joins TRBV7-6 to TRBJ2-1; a weak D match, TRBD2 (5 bases). Germline V lookup: CDR1 SGHVS, CDR2 FNYEAQ. This CDR3 is 13 amino acids long. V shed 5 bases and J shed 5 bases, with 10 bases lying between them. The CDR3 nucleotides read TGTGCCAGCAGCCCGGACGGGAACAATGAGCAGTTCTTC. Its protein is CASSPDGNNEQFF. The full variable domain, with the rest looked up from reference TRBV7-6 and TRBJ2-1, is GAGVSQSPRYKVTKRGQDVALRCDPISGHVSLYWYRQALGQGPEFLTYFNYEAQQDKSGLPNDRFSAERPEGSISTLTIQRTEQRDSAMYRCASSPDGNNEQFFGPGTRLTVL.

On this clone itself: Because it lacks the conserved phenylalanine or tryptophan at the end, this CDR3 is likely a read error. No DNA is shown, since the ends of the CDR3 on it are uncertain; the CDR3 is the one TCRdb lists. J is TRBJ1-1 and V is TRBV6-1; TRBD1, the table's D call, lacks a check against the DNA. In germline, CDR1 is MNHNS, CDR2 SASEGT. From its first to its last residue, the CDR3 has 11 amino acids. The CDR3 sequence: CASSEAIYLNI.

The chain recombines TRBV27 with TRBJ1-6; D is possibly TRBD1 (5 bases). Trimming left V 7 bases short and J 9 bases short, with 19 bases between. The CDR3 has 15 residues. Germline CDR1 reads MNHEY; CDR2 reads SMNVEV (reference sequence). DNA for the CDR3: TGTGCCAGCACCCAGTCCGGCGGGGGGGGTTCACCCCTCCACTTT. This gives the protein CASTQSGGGGSPLHF.

The rearrangement links TRBV5-1 to TRBJ2-7; D is uncertain. Trimming took 6 bases from V and 6 from J, leaving 16 bases between them. The CDR3 is made up of 13 amino acids. Germline V CDR1 and CDR2: SGHRS, YFSETQ. The CDR3, as DNA: TGCGCCAGCAAATGGCAGTCCTCGGGCGAGCAGTACTTC. This codes for CASKWQSSGEQYF.

The V gene is TRBV7-2, the J gene TRBJ2-2; 7 bases agree with TRBD1. The CDR3 loop spans 15 amino acids. The trim removed 5 bases at V and 9 bases at J, leaving 12 bases unmatched. Germline V gene lookup returns CDR1 SGHTA and CDR2 FQGNSA. CDR3 residues: CASSAYRGSHRELFF. The CDR3 region has the DNA TGTGCCAGCAGCGCCTACAGGGGCTCACACCGGGAGCTGTTTTTT.